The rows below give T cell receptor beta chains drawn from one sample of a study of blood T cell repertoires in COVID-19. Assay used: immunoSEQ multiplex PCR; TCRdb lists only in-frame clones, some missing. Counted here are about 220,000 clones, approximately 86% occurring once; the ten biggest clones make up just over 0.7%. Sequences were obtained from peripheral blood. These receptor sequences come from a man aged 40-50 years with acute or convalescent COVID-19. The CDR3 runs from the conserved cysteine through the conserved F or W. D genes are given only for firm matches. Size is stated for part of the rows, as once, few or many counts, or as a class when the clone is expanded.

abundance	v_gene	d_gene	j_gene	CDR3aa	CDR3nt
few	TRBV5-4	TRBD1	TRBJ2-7	CASSTGTGDEQYF	TGTGCCAGCAGCACCGGGACAGGGGACGAGCAGTACTTC
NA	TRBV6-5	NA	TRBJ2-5	CASSSDRETQYF	TGTGCCAGCAGCTCCGACAGAGAGACCCAGTACTTC
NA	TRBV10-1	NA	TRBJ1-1	CATSEGGSTEAFF	TGCGCCACCTCGGAGGGAGGGAGCACTGAAGCTTTCTTT
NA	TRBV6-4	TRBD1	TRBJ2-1	CASSATGAYNEQFF	TGTGCCAGCAGTGCGACAGGGGCCTACAATGAGCAGTTCTTC
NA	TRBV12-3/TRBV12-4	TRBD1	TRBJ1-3	CASSRQGGNTIYF	TGTGCCAGCAGCCGACAGGGCGGAAACACCATATATTTT
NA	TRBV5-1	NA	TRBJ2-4	CASSPSDISKNIQYF	TGCGCCAGCAGCCCGTCCGACATCTCCAAAAACATTCAGTACTTC
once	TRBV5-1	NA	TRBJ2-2	CASSLVRGELFF	TGCGCCAGCAGCTTGGTGCGCGGGGAGCTGTTTTTT
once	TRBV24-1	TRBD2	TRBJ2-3	CATSRGLAGGRADTQYF	TGTGCCACCAGTCGGGGCCTAGCGGGGGGGCGGGCAGATACGCAGTATTTT
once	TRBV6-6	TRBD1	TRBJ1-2	CASSYGDRGRGGYTF	TGTGCCAGCAGTTACGGGGACAGGGGGCGCGGTGGCTACACCTTC
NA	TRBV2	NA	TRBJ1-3	CASSVVGHSRTAGNTIYF	TGTGCCAGCAGTGTGGTCGGCCACTCTAGGACAGCTGGAAACACCATATATTTT
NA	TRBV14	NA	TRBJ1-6	CASSQVPGFMAPLHF	TGTGCCAGCAGCCAAGTTCCAGGGTTCATGGCACCCCTCCACTTT
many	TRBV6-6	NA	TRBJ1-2	CASSPSIRDTYGYTF	TGTGCCAGCAGTCCGTCCATCCGGGACACCTATGGCTACACCTTC
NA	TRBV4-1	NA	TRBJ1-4	CASSQEHATNEKLFF	TGCGCCAGCAGCCAAGAACATGCAACTAATGAAAAACTGTTTTTT
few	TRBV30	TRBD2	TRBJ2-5	CAWGPWSSGGGFHQETQYF	TGTGCCTGGGGACCGTGGTCTAGCGGGGGGGGGTTCCACCAAGAGACCCAGTACTTC
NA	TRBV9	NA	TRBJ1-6	CASSDRVGGASYNSPLHF	TGTGCCAGCAGCGATCGAGTAGGAGGGGCATCCTATAATTCACCCCTCCACTTT
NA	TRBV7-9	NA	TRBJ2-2	CAARRGTNTGELFF	TGTGCCGCGAGGAGGGGTACGAACACCGGGGAGCTGTTTTTT
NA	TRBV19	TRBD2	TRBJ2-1	CASRSIGLAGHEQFF	TGTGCCAGTAGGTCTATCGGACTAGCGGGCCATGAGCAGTTCTTC
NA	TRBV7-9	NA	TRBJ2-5	CASRDGRGRETQYF	TGTGCCAGCAGGGATGGTCGGGGGAGGGAGACCCAGTACTTC
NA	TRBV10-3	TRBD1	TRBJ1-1	CAIRPTGGVEGAFF	TGTGCCATCAGGCCGACAGGGGGCGTTGAGGGAGCTTTCTTT
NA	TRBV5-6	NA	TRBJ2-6	CASSPWSAGANVLTF	TGTGCCAGCAGCCCATGGTCGGCTGGGGCCAACGTCCTGACTTTC
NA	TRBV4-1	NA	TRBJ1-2	CASSPGGRGYTF	TGCGCCAGCAGCCCCGGGGGACGGGGCTACACCTTC
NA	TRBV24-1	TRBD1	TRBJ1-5	CATSANRGDQPQHF	TGTGCCACCAGCGCTAACAGGGGGGACCAGCCCCAGCATTTT
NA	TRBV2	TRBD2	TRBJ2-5	CASSTSRGSGETQYF	TGTGCCAGCAGCACATCACGGGGTAGCGGGGAGACCCAGTACTTC
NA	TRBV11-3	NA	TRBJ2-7	CASSSLAEEQYF	TGTGCCAGCAGCTCCCTTGCGGAAGAGCAGTACTTC
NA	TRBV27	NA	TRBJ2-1	CASSSPIQDEQFF	TGTGCCAGCAGTTCCCCGATTCAGGATGAGCAGTTCTTC
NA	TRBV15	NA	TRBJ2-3	CATSTPGPGGGHVGQYF	TGTGCCACCAGCACACCAGGCCCAGGAGGGGGCCACGTGGGGCAGTATTTT
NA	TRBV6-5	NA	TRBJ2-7	CASNPGSYEQYF	TGTGCCAGTAATCCCGGCTCCTACGAGCAGTACTTC
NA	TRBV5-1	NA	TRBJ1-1	CASSLKTGAWTEAFF	TGCGCCAGCAGCTTAAAGACAGGCGCGTGGACTGAAGCTTTCTTT